This T cell receptor beta chain is from a study of blood T cell repertoires in COVID-19. The wider study: Researchers got acute and convalescent COVID-19 samples from the United States, Italy and Spain. Nucleic acid was either cDNA or gDNA, and it came from T cells, B-cell-depleted T cells, or PBMCs.

This clone came up a few times. In the original processing: Quantification of nucleated cells was approximated via reference gene primer amplification. The method was immunoSEQ multiplex PCR; TCRdb's version includes in-frame clones alone and lacks a portion of them. D and trimming were read from the DNA, whereas the V and J calls and clone size are those reported in that table. The table has under 250,000 clones, roughly 81% seen once. Trimming shortened V by 0 bases and J by 7 bases, and 13 bases separated the two germline ends. Germline CDR1 is GTSNPN and CDR2 is SVGIG (reference sequence). The CDR3 totals 14 residues.

Sample: peripheral blood. The chain has TRBV30 and TRBJ2-1; weak D call: TRBD2 (6 bases). The source of this sequence is a man in his fifties who had recovered from COVID-19. CDR3 sequence: CAWSVEGRSNEQFF. The DNA for the CDR3 is TGTGCCTGGAGTGTGGAGGGCCGAAGTAATGAGCAGTTCTTC. The whole variable domain, remainder taken from reference TRBV30 and TRBJ2-1, is SQTIHQWPATLVQPVGSPLSLECTVEGTSNPNLYWYRQAAGRGLQLLFYSVGIGQISSEVPQNLSASRPQDRQFILSSKKLLLSDSGFYLCAWSVEGRSNEQFFGPGTRLTVL.